This TCR beta chain originates from a study of T cells in Graves' hyperthyroidism and ophthalmopathy. General study results and limits: Ophthalmopathy could be told apart from stable hyperthyroidism with a 13 V-J model. Within blood appeared most thyroid clonotypes that had expanded above 0.001.

Patients having uncontrolled infection, another autoimmune disease, pregnancy or lactation were not included. Diagnosis rested on symptoms, serum thyroxine and TRAb, thyroid ultrasound, and orbital computed tomography. There were TCR beta CDR3 regions amplified from RNA transcripts. Using the HTBI primer set, a first-round RT-PCR was run on the TCR CDR3. From the multiplex PCR reads, TCRdb called clonotypes with MiXCR, one entry per CDR3 protein. The sample holds more than 350,000 distinct CDR3 sequences, roughly 15% seen once. The CDR3 length is 13 residues. Germline-derived CDR1 and CDR2 are LNHDA and SQIVND (reference sequence). Trimming took 10 bases from V and 1 from J, leaving 14 bases between them. This clonotype has only a few counts. The antigen is unknown.

The chain joins TRBV19 to TRBJ2-7; D remains unclear. The receptor was derived from a woman aged 55-75 years with Graves' ophthalmopathy. Specimen: blood. The CDR3 spells CATRFKGSYEQYF. CDR3 in DNA: TGTGCCACCCGGTTCAAAGGATCCTACGAGCAGTACTTC.